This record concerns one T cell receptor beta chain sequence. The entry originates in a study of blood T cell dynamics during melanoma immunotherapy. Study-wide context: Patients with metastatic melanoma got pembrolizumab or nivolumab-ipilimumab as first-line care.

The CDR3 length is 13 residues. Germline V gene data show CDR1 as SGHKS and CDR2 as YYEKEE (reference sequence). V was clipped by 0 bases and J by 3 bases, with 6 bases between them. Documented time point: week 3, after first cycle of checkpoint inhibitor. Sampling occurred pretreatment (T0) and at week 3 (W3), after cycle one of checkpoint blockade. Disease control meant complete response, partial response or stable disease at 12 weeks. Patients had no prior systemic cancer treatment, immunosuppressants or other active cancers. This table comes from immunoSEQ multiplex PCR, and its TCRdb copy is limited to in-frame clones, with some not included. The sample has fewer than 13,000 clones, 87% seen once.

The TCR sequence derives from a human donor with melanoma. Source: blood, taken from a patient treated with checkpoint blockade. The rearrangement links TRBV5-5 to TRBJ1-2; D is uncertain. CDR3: CASSLGVDYGYTF. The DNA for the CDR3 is TGTGCCAGCAGCTTGGGGGTGGACTATGGCTACACCTTC. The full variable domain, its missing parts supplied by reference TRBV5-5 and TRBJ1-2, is DAGVTQSPTHLIKTRGQQVTLRCSPISGHKSVSWYQQVLGQGPQFIFQYYEKEERGRGNFPDRFSARQFPNYSSELNVNALLLGDSALYLCASSLGVDYGYTFGSGTRLTVV.